This TCR beta chain was documented in a study of cytomegalovirus exposure and HLA in healthy donors. Regarding the study as a whole: It was reportedly the case that the classifier diagnosed cytomegalovirus status with high specificity and sensitivity. Rare TCR sequences dominated, though some public TCRs recurred in many donors. Certain indistinguishable V segments, among them TRBV6-2 and TRBV6-3, were excluded.

On this clone itself: What it recognizes is unknown.

Trimming took 4 bases from V and 3 from J; bases not matched to a gene: 5. Germline V CDR1 and CDR2: SEHNR, FQNEAQ (reference sequence). The CDR3 contains 16 residues. 60 Vbeta and 13 Jbeta primers were used in PCR. Using immunoSEQ multiplex PCR, the repertoire was profiled, and TCRdb retains in-frame clones only, with some absent. Its table records about 160,000 clones. The rearrangement joins TRBV7-9 to TRBJ2-7; 14 nucleotides line up with TRBD2. The specimen sequenced was PBMCs. The receptor was isolated from a woman aged 60-75 years in good health and CMV-seronegative. The DNA of the CDR3 is TGTGCCAGCAGCTCTCGGACTAGCGGGGGGATCTACGAGCAGTACTTC. It is translated as CASSSRTSGGIYEQYF.